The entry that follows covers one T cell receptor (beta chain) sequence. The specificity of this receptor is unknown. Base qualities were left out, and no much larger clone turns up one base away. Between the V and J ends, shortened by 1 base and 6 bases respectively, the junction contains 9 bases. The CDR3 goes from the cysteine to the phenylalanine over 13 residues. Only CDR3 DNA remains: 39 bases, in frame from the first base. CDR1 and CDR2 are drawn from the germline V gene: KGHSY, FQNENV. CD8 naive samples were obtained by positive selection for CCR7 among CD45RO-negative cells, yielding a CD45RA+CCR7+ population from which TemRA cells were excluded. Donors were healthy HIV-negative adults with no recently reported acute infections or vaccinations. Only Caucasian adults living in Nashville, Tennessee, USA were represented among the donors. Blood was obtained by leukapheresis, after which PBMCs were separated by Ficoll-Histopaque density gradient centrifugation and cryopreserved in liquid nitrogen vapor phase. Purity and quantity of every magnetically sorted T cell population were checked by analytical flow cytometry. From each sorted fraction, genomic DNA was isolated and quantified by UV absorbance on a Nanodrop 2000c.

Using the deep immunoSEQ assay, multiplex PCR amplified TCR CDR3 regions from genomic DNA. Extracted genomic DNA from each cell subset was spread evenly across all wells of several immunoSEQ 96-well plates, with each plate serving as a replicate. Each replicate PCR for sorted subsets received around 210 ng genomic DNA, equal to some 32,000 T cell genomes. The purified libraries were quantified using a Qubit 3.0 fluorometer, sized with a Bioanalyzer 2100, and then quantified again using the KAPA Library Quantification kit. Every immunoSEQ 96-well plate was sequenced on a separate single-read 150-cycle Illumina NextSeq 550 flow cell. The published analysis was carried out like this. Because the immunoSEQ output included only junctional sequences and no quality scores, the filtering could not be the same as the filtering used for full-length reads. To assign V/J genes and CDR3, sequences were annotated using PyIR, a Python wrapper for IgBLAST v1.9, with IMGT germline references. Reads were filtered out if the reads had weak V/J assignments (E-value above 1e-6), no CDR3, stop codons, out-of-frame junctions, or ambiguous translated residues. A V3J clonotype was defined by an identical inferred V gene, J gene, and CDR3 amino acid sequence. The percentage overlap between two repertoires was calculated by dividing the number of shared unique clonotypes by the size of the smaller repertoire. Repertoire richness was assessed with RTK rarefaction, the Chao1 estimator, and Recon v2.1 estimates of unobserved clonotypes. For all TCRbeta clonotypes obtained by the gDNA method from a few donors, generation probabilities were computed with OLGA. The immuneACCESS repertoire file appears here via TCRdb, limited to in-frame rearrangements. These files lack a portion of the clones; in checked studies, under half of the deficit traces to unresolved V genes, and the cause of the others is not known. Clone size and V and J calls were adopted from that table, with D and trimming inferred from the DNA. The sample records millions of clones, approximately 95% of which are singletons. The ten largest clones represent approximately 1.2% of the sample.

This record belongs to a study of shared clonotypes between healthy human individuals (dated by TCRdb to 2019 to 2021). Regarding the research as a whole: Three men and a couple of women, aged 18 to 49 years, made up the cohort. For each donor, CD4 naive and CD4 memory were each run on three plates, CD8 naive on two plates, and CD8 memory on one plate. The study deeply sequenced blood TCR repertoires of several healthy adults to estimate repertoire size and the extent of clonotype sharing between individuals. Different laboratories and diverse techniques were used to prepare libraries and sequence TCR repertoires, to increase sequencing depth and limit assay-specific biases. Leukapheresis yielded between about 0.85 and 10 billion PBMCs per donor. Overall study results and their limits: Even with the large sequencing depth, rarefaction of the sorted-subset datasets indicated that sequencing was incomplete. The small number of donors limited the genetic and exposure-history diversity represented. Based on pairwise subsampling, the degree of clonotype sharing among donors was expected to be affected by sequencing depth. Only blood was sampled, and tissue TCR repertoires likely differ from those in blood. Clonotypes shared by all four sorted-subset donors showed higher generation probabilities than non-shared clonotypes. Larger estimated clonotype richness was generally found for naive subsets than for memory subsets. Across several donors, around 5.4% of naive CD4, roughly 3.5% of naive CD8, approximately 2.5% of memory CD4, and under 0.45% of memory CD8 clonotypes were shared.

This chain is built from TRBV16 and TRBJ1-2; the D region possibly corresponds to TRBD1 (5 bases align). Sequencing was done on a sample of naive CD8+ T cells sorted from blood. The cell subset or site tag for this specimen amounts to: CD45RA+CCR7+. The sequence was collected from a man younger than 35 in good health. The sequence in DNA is TGTGCCAGCAGCCAATGGGGCGGGGATGGCTACACCTTC. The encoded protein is CASSQWGGDGYTF.